A selection of T cell receptor beta chains follows, all from one sample in a study of T cell responses to AZD1222 COVID-19 vaccine. Method: immunoSEQ multiplex PCR; TCRdb's copy keeps in-frame clones and lacks some. The repertoire holds approximately 82,000 clones, with around nine tenths as singletons. Sequencing was performed on peripheral blood, taken on day 0 of AZD1222 vaccination. These receptors originate from an adult in good health. Each CDR3 is given without its conserved first and last residue. Fields, in order: V gene, J gene, CDR3 protein.

TRBV6-2/TRBV6-3	TRBJ1-2	ASSPTGPANYGYT
TRBV9	TRBJ1-3	ASSVAPGNTIY
TRBV20-1	TRBJ1-5	SASETGGRSNQPQH
TRBV7-6	TRBJ1-3	ASSFYQGRSGNTIY
TRBV6-6	TRBJ1-5	ASSLGSDNQPQH
TRBV7-2	TRBJ1-4	ASSPGTLVANEKLF
TRBV6-5	TRBJ2-3	ASRVKGTDTQY
TRBV29-1	TRBJ1-1	SGTTGEAF
TRBV30	TRBJ1-5	AWSGAGNQPQH
TRBV30	TRBJ1-4	AWSPLAGRNEKLF
TRBV3-1/TRBV3-2	TRBJ2-1	ASSQRGGHNEQF
TRBV28	TRBJ2-7	ASRRSGDSYEQY
TRBV15	TRBJ1-5	ATSRVGYSGAFSNQPQH
TRBV9	TRBJ1-4	ASGQRGEKLF
TRBV5-4	TRBJ1-1	ASSLAMGVLNTEAF
TRBV24-1	TRBJ2-7	ATSDTGAGLREQY
TRBV7-9	TRBJ1-1	ASSFGATEAF
TRBV5-1	TRBJ2-3	ASSLQPLSTDTQY
TRBV5-1	TRBJ1-2	ASSPGTNYGYT
TRBV7-9	TRBJ2-4	ASSLAGVGIQY
TRBV6-5	TRBJ2-1	ASSPRDSSYNEQF
TRBV5-6	TRBJ2-7	ASSVGLAGALSYEQY
TRBV19	TRBJ2-1	ASTPSAEISYNEQF
TRBV7-6	TRBJ1-5	ASSPEGVRGQPQH
TRBV28	TRBJ1-1	ASSLSGLGDTEAF
TRBV6-1	TRBJ1-2	ASSERGHGYT
TRBV24-1	TRBJ2-5	ATSALGQQETQY
TRBV29-1	TRBJ1-2	SVERGVGYT
TRBV18	TRBJ1-1	ASSPELGKAEAF
TRBV11-2	TRBJ2-1	ASSLRAGVYNEQF
TRBV6-5	TRBJ2-5	ASSVGPREETQY
TRBV7-7	TRBJ2-1	ASSLGGQGYNEQF
TRBV9	TRBJ2-7	ASSDGRGQGNPYEQY
TRBV10-3	TRBJ2-7	AISERQGGHEQY
TRBV24-1	TRBJ2-7	ATSDSTGDEQY
TRBV3-1/TRBV3-2	TRBJ2-1	ASSQPHGGKDEQF
TRBV24-1	TRBJ1-5	ATSPQGRSNQPQH
TRBV27	TRBJ2-2	ASSSGGTGELF
TRBV7-2	TRBJ2-7	ASSLNYEQY
TRBV6-5	TRBJ1-5	ASRKRLQRDQPQH
TRBV7-2	TRBJ2-7	ASRSNKRGGPGEQY
TRBV7-8	TRBJ1-5	ASSLGWAGGQPQH
TRBV5-1	TRBJ1-1	ASSHDRVNTEAF